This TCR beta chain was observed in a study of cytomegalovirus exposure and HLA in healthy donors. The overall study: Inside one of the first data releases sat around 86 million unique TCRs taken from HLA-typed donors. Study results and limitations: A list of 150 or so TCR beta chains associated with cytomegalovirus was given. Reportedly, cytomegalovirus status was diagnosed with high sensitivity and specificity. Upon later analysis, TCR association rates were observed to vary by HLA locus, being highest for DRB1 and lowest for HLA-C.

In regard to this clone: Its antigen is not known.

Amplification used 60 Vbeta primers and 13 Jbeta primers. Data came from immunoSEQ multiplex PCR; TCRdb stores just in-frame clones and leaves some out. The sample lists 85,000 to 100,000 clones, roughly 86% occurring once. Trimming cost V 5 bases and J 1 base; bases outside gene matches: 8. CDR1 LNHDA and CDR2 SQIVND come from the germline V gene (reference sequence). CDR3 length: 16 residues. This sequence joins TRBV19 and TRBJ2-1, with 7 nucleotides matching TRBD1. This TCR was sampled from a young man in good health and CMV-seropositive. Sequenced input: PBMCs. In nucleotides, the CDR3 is TGTGCCAGTAGTCCCTGGTGGGACAGTTCCTACAATGAGCAGTTCTTC. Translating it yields CASSPWWDSSYNEQFF.